These 8 T cell receptor beta chains originate from one sample sequenced in a study of T cell clonality in common variable immunodeficiency. General study results and limits: Common variable immunodeficiency TCR beta sequences reportedly had fewer deletions and N-nucleotide insertions.

The assay was immunoSEQ multiplex PCR, and TCRdb's table has in-frame clones only and misses some. The sample shows around 13,000 clones, none of them appearing just once. Their target antigens are unknown. The sequenced sample was peripheral blood mononuclear cells. Source of these receptors: a human donor with common variable immunodeficiency.

For this clone: Sequencing ends 3 residues short of the CDR3 end; the germline J gene provides the rest. The rearrangement links TRBV6-2 or TRBV6-3 to TRBJ2-7, with TRBD1 identical over 8 bases. The germline CDR1 and CDR2 sequences are MNHEY and SVGEGT. With 5 bases clipped from V and 2 bases from J, the junction kept 8 bases outside the gene matches. The CDR3 loop spans 15 amino acids. CDR3 DNA (partial): TGTGCCAGCAGTCGGACCGGGACAGGAACCTACGAG. Its protein product is CASSRTGTGTYE. The full CDR3 protein is CASSRTGTGTYEQYF.

By proportion, this clone is medium-sized (0.01 to 0.1%). Read coverage stops 3 residues before the CDR3 terminus; the germline J gene supplies the remainder. The chain employs TRBV28 and TRBJ2-5, with 11 bases aligning to TRBD2. Germline V CDR1 and CDR2: MDHEN, SYDVKM. CDR3 length equals 17 residues. J lost 3 bases, V lost 2 bases, and 8 bases had no gene match. The CDR3 DNA, read in part, is TGTGCCAGCAGTTTAAGCCGGGGACTAGCGGTAAAAGAGACC. It encodes CASSLSRGLAVKET. The whole CDR3 is CASSLSRGLAVKETQYF.

With respect to this clone: The CDR3 extends 3 residues past the end of the read, so its final part is completed from the germline J gene. The chain is built from TRBV19 and TRBJ2-1; 8 positions match TRBD1. From germline, CDR1 is LNHDA and CDR2 SQIVND (reference sequence). The trim removed 7 bases at V and 7 bases at J, leaving 12 bases unmatched. The CDR3 runs 15 residues. CDR3 protein: CASTAGDRNKNEQFF. CDR3 DNA, as far as it was read: TGTGCCAGTACCGCCGGGGACAGGAATAAAAATGAG. The complete variable domain, with remaining parts taken from reference TRBV19 and TRBJ2-1, reads DGGITQSPKYLFRKEGQNVTLSCEQNLNHDAMYWYRQDPGQGLRLIYYSQIVNDFQKGDIAEGYSVSREKKESFPLTVTSAQKNPTAFYLCASTAGDRNKNEQFFGPGTRLTVL.

This clone was seen a handful of times. The missing CDR3 end, 3 residues past where the read stops, is filled in from the germline J gene. This chain connects TRBV11-2 to TRBJ1-6, with D maybe TRBD1 (5 bases). CDR1 and CDR2 (germline): SGHAT, FQNNGV. CDR3 length equals 14 residues. The V gene lost 2 bases and the J gene lost 8 bases, with 10 bases spanning the gap. This CDR3 reads CASSLSLRDSPLHF. CDR3 bases read: TGTGCCAGCAGCTTATCCCTCAGGGATTCACCC.

About this clone itself: The CDR3 extends 3 residues past the end of the read, so its final part is completed from the germline J gene. V gene TRBV7-3 combines with J gene TRBJ1-1; TRBD1 aligns across 10 bases. The CDR3 has 15 amino acids. Germline V CDR1 and CDR2: SGHTA, FQGTGA. Trimming removed 5 bases from V and 4 bases from J; junction bases left unmatched: 7. CDR3 bases read: TGTGCCAGCAGCCTGACAGGGGGCGTTGCCACTGAA. It yields the protein CASSLTGGVATE. The CDR3 in full is CASSLTGGVATEAFF. The full variable domain, its missing parts supplied by reference TRBV7-3 and TRBJ1-1, is GAGVSQTPSNKVTEKGKYVELRCDPISGHTALYWYRQSLGQGPEFLIYFQGTGAADDSGLPNDRFFAVRPEGSVSTLKIQRTERGDSAVYLCASSLTGGVATEAFFGQGTRLTVV.

In this sample, this clone turned up a few times. The read gets to within 3 residues of the CDR3 end, and the germline J gene fills in the rest. V gene TRBV19 combines with J gene TRBJ1-6; unclear D gene. Deletions cut 5 bases from V and 4 bases from J, with 9 bases between. From germline, CDR1 is LNHDA and CDR2 SQIVND (reference sequence). CDR3 length: 14 residues. CDR3 bases read: TGTGCCAGTAGTTTAACTGAATATAATTCACCC. It is translated as CASSLTEYNSP. The whole CDR3 sequence is CASSLTEYNSPLHF.

This clone occurred a few times. The read gets to within 3 residues of the CDR3 end, and the germline J gene fills in the rest. The chain combines TRBV7-2 with TRBJ2-7; 9 bases map to TRBD1. V trimming: 5 bases; J trimming: 2 bases; junction bases outside the gene matches: 4. Germline assignment: CDR1 SGHTA and CDR2 FQGNSA. The CDR3 is 14 amino acids. The CDR3 region is CASSTRDRAYEQYF. The part of the CDR3 DNA that was read is TGTGCCAGCAGCACGCGGGACAGGGCCTACGAG. The full variable domain, in which reference TRBV7-2 and TRBJ2-7 provide the parts outside the CDR3, is GAGVSQSPSNKVTEKGKDVELRCDPISGHTALYWYRQSLGQGLEFLIYFQGNSAPDKSGLPSDRFSAERTGGSVSTLTIQRTQQEDSAVYLCASSTRDRAYEQYFGPGTRLTVT.

For this clone: The read terminates 3 residues ahead of where the CDR3 ends, so the germline J gene completes it. The chain couples TRBV19 to TRBJ2-1, with 9 bases matching TRBD2. After removal of 4 bases from V and 4 bases from J, the junction contained 2 bases not matched to a gene. The length of the CDR3 is 14 residues. Germline V gene sequence: CDR1 LNHDA, CDR2 SQIVND (reference sequence). The CDR3 protein is CASSKTSGYNEQFF. The sequenced part of the CDR3 DNA is TGTGCCAGTAGTAAGACTAGCGGTTACAATGAG. Full variable domain (outside the CDR3, taken from reference TRBV19 and TRBJ2-1): DGGITQSPKYLFRKEGQNVTLSCEQNLNHDAMYWYRQDPGQGLRLIYYSQIVNDFQKGDIAEGYSVSREKKESFPLTVTSAQKNPTAFYLCASSKTSGYNEQFFGPGTRLTVL.